This TCR beta chain was sequenced for a study of cytotoxic CD8 clonotypes in ibrutinib-treated CLL. At the level of the study: Within the patient group, some 11 were relapsed/refractory and roughly 16 treatment-naive, and 17 to 18 were IGHV unmutated.

This clone was observed a single time. Data came from immunoSEQ multiplex PCR; TCRdb stores just in-frame clones and leaves some out. This sample has more than 300,000 clones, with around four fifths found just once. This specimen was PBMCs, taken before ibrutinib treatment. This TCR derives from a human donor with chronic lymphocytic leukemia.

The CDR3 region has the DNA TGCGCCAGCAGCCTGGGACTAGCGGGAGTCACCGGGGAGCTGTTTTTT. Translation gives CASSLGLAGVTGELFF. The chain links TRBV4-3 to TRBJ2-2; 14 bases map to TRBD2. The CDR3 length is 16 residues. With 4 bases clipped from V and 4 bases from J, the junction kept 2 bases outside the gene matches. The V gene's germline CDR1 is LGHNA and CDR2 YSLEER.